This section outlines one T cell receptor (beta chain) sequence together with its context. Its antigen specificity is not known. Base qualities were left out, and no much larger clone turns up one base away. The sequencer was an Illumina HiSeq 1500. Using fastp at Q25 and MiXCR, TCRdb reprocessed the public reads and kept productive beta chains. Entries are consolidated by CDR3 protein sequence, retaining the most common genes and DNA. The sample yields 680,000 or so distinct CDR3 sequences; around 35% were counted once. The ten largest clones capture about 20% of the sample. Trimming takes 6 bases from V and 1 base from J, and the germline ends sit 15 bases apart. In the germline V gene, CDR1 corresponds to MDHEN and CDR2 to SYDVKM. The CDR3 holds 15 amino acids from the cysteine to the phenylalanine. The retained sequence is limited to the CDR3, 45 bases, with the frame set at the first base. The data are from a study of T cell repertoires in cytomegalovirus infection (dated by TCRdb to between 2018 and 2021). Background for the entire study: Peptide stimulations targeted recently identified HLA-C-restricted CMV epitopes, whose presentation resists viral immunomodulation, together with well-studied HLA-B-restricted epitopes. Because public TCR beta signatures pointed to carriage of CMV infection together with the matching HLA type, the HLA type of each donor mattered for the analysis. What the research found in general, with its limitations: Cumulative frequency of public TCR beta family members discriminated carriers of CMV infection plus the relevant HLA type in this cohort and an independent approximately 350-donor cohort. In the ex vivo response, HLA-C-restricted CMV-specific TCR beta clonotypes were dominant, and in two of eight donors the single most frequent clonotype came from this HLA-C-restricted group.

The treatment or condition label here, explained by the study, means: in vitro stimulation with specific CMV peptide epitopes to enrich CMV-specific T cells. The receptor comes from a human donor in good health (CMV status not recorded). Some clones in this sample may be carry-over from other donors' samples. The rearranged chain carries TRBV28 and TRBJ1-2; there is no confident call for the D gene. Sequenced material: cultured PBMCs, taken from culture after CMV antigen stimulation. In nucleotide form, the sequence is TGTGCCAGCAGCCTTGTCGGGGAGGGTAACTATGGCTACACCTTC. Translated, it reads CASSLVGEGNYGYTF.